The T cell receptor (beta chain) under discussion was sequenced for a study of T cell responses to AZD1222 COVID-19 vaccine. Germline loops: CDR1 ENHRY, CDR2 SYGVKD. Trimming took 6 bases from V and 5 from J, leaving 13 bases between them. The CDR3 sequence is 13 residues long. Sequencing used immunoSEQ multiplex PCR; TCRdb keeps in-frame clones, though not all of them. This sample has around 220,000 clones, with approximately 94% found just once. Regarding the study as a whole: Donors skewed white British and female; clonal diversity was possibly underestimated. It was only after the peak T cell response that any repertoires were sampled.

Points on this clone: Its antigen remains unidentified.

This receptor was identified in an adult who received the MenACWY meningococcal vaccine as a control. V is TRBV10-3 and J is TRBJ1-2; D uncertain. The material was peripheral blood, obtained 28 days after the second dose of the MenACWY control vaccine. The CDR3, as DNA: TGTGCCATCAGCCCCACCTATTTGTATGGCTACACCTTC. Translated: CAISPTYLYGYTF.